The clone carrying this TCR beta chain has only a few counts. Its cognate antigen is unknown. This entry is derived from a study of cytomegalovirus exposure and HLA in healthy donors. General observations from the study: TCR beta sequences numbering fewer than 20,000 were associated with HLA alleles at 0.05 false discovery rate in a later analysis. Certain sequence variants were highly shared and formed a cluster, and this cluster was likely a sequencing artifact. Common viral pathogens (according to a later analysis) appeared linked to several of the most significant clusters.

The study ran its PCR with 60 Vbeta and 13 Jbeta primers. Libraries were prepared by immunoSEQ multiplex PCR; TCRdb keeps only in-frame clonotypes and omits some of them. The sample contains about 89,000 clones, roughly a tenth of which appear only once. The CDR3 consists of 15 residues. V lost 3 bases and J lost 1, with 12 bases in between. CDR1 is MNHNS, CDR2 SASEGT, per germline. The chain carries TRBV6-1 and TRBJ2-5; possible D gene TRBD2, 6 bases. Sequencing input: PBMCs. The clonotype comes from a man in his fifties in good health and CMV-seropositive. CDR3 DNA sequence: TGTGCCAGCAGTGACCCTGGGGGAGGCCAAGAGACCCAGTACTTC. The encoded protein is CASSDPGGGQETQYF.